This entry lists 21 T cell receptor beta chains sequenced from one sample in a study of T-cell memory formation after mild COVID-19. TCRdb re-analysed the 5' RACE reads in MiXCR, keeping a single row per CDR3 protein. This sample has some 350,000 distinct CDR3 sequences, with 13% found just once. The sample was PBMCs or a T cell subset sorted from them (not recorded which). The receptors derive from a man younger than 35 who had mild COVID-19 (a few samples of this study predate the infection). Cell type and time point are not known.

This clonotype was observed at least ten times. The rearrangement uses TRBV20-1 and TRBJ1-1; D is uncertain. Trimming took 2 bases from V and 0 from J, leaving 7 bases between them. This CDR3 has 13 residues. CDR1 DFQATT and CDR2 SNEGSKA come from the germline V gene (reference sequence). In DNA form, the CDR3 reads TGCAGTGCTAGACAAACACTGAACACTGAAGCTTTCTTT. It encodes CSARQTLNTEAFF.

CDR3 in DNA: TGCGCCAGCAGCTTGACAGCCGGGGTTTCTGAGACCCAGTACTTC. It specifies CASSLTAGVSETQYF. The chain recombines TRBV5-1 with TRBJ2-5, with a tentative D call TRBD2 (5 bases). This CDR3 has 15 residues. Germline CDR1 SGHRS, CDR2 YFSETQ. With 1 base removed from V and 5 bases from J, the gap between germline ends came to 15 bases.

CDR3 DNA sequence: TGTGCCAGTGGACAGATTAATAGCAATCAGCCCCAGCATTTT. Translation gives CASGQINSNQPQHF. The rearrangement links TRBV6-6 to TRBJ1-5, with D perhaps TRBD1 (6 bases). Germline CDR1 is MNHNY and CDR2 is SVGAGI (reference sequence). The ends were cut back, 9 bases at V and 0 bases at J, with 12 bases in the middle. The CDR3 length is 14 residues.

As regards this clonotype: A read error may account for a junction end that differs from germline. The chain is built from TRBV24-1 and TRBJ1-2, with 7 bases aligning to TRBD1. The germline CDR1 and CDR2 sequences are KGHDR and SFDVKD. The CDR3 is 12 amino acids. The DNA for the CDR3 is TGTGCCACCAGTGATTACGGACAGGCTAGATACTTC. Amino acid sequence: CATSDYGQARYF.

The rearrangement uses TRBV7-9 and TRBJ1-6, with no clear D. CDR1 is SEHNR and CDR2 is FQNEAQ in the germline V gene (reference sequence). CDR3 size: 14 residues. Trimming removed 0 bases from V and 7 bases from J, with 7 bases in between. The CDR3 region is CASSLASRNSPLHF. The DNA for the CDR3 is TGTGCCAGCAGCTTAGCCTCCAGGAATTCACCCCTCCACTTT. The entire variable domain, with the rest obtained from reference TRBV7-9 and TRBJ1-6, is as follows: DTGVSQNPRHKITKRGQNVTFRCDPISEHNRLYWYRQTLGQGPEFLTYFQNEAQLEKSRLLSDRFSAERPKGSFSTLEIQRTEQGDSAMYLCASSLASRNSPLHFGNGTRLTVT.

V is TRBV20-1 and J is TRBJ1-2, with D possibly TRBD1 on 5 matching bases. The CDR3 is 14 residues long. From germline, CDR1 is DFQATT and CDR2 SNEGSKA (reference sequence). The V end was cut by 4 bases, the J end by 7 bases, with 19 bases between. CDR3 DNA sequence: TGCAGTGCTACAAAAAGGGCAGGGACGTTTGGCTACACCTTC. Its translation: CSATKRAGTFGYTF.

V is TRBV7-2 and J is TRBJ2-1, with TRBD1 identical over 9 bases. This CDR3 contains 16 residues. Unmatched junction bases numbered 10, after V lost 5 bases and J lost 5 bases. Germline V gene lookup returns CDR1 SGHTA and CDR2 FQGNSA. CDR3 in amino acids: CASSVPRDRVNNEQFF. In DNA form, the CDR3 reads TGTGCCAGCAGCGTCCCAAGGGACAGGGTCAACAATGAGCAGTTCTTC.

This sequence joins TRBV3-1 and TRBJ2-3, with 9 bases identical to TRBD2. The CDR3 spans 16 residues. Germline CDR1 LGHDT, CDR2 YNNKEL (reference sequence). With 4 bases clipped from V and 4 bases from J, the junction kept 9 bases outside the gene matches. The CDR3, as DNA: TGTGCCAGCAGCCCCGGTTCTAGCGGGATGGCAGATACGCAGTATTTT. As protein: CASSPGSSGMADTQYF.

The chain employs TRBV28 and TRBJ2-6; possibly TRBD1 for D (5 bases). The V gene's germline CDR1 is MDHEN and CDR2 SYDVKM. V dropped 6 bases and J dropped 0 bases, with 12 bases sitting between them. This CDR3 has 16 amino acids. Here the CDR3 DNA reads TGTGCCAGCAGCGGCGGACAAACCTCTGGGGCCAACGTCCTGACTTTC. It codes for CASSGGQTSGANVLTF.

This sequence joins TRBV12-3 or TRBV12-4 and TRBJ1-1, with D perhaps TRBD1 (6 bases). The V gene lost 7 bases and the J gene lost 0 bases, with 15 bases spanning the gap. The CDR3 runs 15 residues. CDR3 bases: TGTGCCAGCAACGGGACACTCCAACTGAACACTGAAGCTTTCTTT. It codes for CASNGTLQLNTEAFF.

This chain connects TRBV28 to TRBJ1-4; D uncertain. The CDR3 has 13 residues. V lost 5 bases, J lost 6 bases, and 10 bases lay in between. Germline CDR1 reads MDHEN; CDR2 reads SYDVKM. This CDR3 is CASSVTRDEKLFF. As DNA, the CDR3 is TGTGCCAGCAGTGTAACCCGGGATGAAAAACTGTTTTTT.

This clonotype was seen only a few times. The CDR3: CASRTFYEQYV. The CDR3 DNA is TGTGCCAGCCGGACTTTCTACGAGCAGTACGTC. The V call is TRBV11-3, the J call TRBJ2-7, with a weak D call TRBD2 (5 bases). Germline V CDR1 and CDR2: SGHNT, YENEEA. The CDR3 loop spans 11 amino acids. V was clipped by 8 bases and J by 3 bases, with 8 bases between them.

This clonotype came up a few times. CDR3 in DNA: TGTGCCAGCAGCTATCTCTCCGATTTCCAAGAGACCCAGTACTTC. Encoded protein: CASSYLSDFQETQYF. J is TRBJ2-5 and V is TRBV9; D is ambiguous. Germline V gene sequence: CDR1 SGDLS, CDR2 YYNGEE. The CDR3 covers 15 residues. The V end was cut by 4 bases, the J end by 1 base, with 14 bases between.

This clonotype appeared a few times. The J gene is TRBJ1-5, the V gene TRBV7-9, with D perhaps matching TRBD1 (6 bases). Germline V CDR1 and CDR2: SEHNR, FQNEAQ (reference sequence). V was pared by 4 bases and J by 3 bases, with 10 bases between. There are 14 residues in the CDR3. In DNA form, the CDR3 reads TGTGCCAGCAGCTACGGACAGCTCAATCAGCCCCAGCATTTT. Its protein product is CASSYGQLNQPQHF.

J is TRBJ1-1 and V is TRBV12-3 or TRBV12-4; D gene ambiguous. This CDR3 contains 12 residues. V lost 6 bases and J lost 0, with 5 bases in between. CDR3 loop: CASRGMNTEAFF. CDR3 DNA sequence: TGTGCCAGCAGGGGGATGAACACTGAAGCTTTCTTT.

This chain uses TRBV11-2 with TRBJ1-4, with 9 bases that match TRBD1. Germline V gene sequence: CDR1 SGHAT, CDR2 FQNNGV. The CDR3 totals 14 residues. The junction had 2 bases not matched to a gene; V was cut back by 6 bases and J by 3 bases. CDR3 sequence: CASRGTGSNEKLFF. The CDR3 region has the DNA TGTGCCAGCAGGGGGACAGGGTCTAATGAAAAACTGTTTTTT.

This clonotype was counted between two and nine times. The chain has TRBV9 and TRBJ1-1; D unclear. The CDR3 runs to 15 residues. V lost 3 bases to trimming and J lost 0 bases, with 12 bases between them. Germline CDR1 reads SGDLS; CDR2 reads YYNGEE. CDR3 in amino acids: CASSDGKNMNTEAFF. The CDR3 coding sequence is TGTGCCAGCAGCGACGGAAAGAACATGAACACTGAAGCTTTCTTT.

This chain links TRBV4-2 with TRBJ2-3, with D perhaps TRBD1 or TRBD2 (5 bases each). CDR3 length equals 16 residues. Germline CDR1 LGHNA, CDR2 YNFKEQ. Trimming took 1 base from V and 1 from J, leaving 12 bases between them. In DNA, the CDR3 is TGTGCCAGCAGCCAAGGAGGGGCCCGAGGCACAGATACGCAGTATTTT. Amino acid sequence: CASSQGGARGTDTQYF.

This clonotype was detected a few times. For the CDR3, the DNA is TGTGCCAGCAGCTTAGGGGGACATCCAGATACGCAGTATTTT. It encodes CASSLGGHPDTQYF. The V call is TRBV7-6, the J call TRBJ2-3; D possibly corresponds to TRBD1 (6 bases). The V end was cut by 1 base, the J end by 4 bases, with 9 bases between. The CDR3 has 14 residues. Germline V CDR1 and CDR2: SGHVS, FNYEAQ.

This clonotype was picked up a small number of times. The chain recombines TRBV29-1 with TRBJ2-3, with D perhaps given as TRBD1 or TRBD2 (5 bases each). The germline CDR1 and CDR2 sequences are SQVTM and ANQGSEA. The length of the CDR3 is 15 residues. Trimming removed 4 bases from V and 1 base from J, with 15 bases in between. CDR3 loop: CSVAYTGLRTDTQYF. The CDR3 region has the DNA TGCAGCGTTGCATACACAGGACTTCGCACAGATACGCAGTATTTT.

V gene TRBV12-3 or TRBV12-4 combines with J gene TRBJ1-2, with no clear D. CDR3 length: 13 residues. V was shortened by 5 bases and J by 3 bases, with 10 bases between the two germline ends. This chain's CDR3 is CASSPSGYYGYTF. In DNA, the CDR3 is TGTGCCAGCAGTCCCAGCGGCTACTATGGCTACACCTTC.